The 20 T cell receptor beta chains presented below share a single source sample, sequenced in a study of cytomegalovirus exposure and HLA in healthy donors. PCR was performed using 60 Vbeta and 13 Jbeta primers. Assay used: immunoSEQ multiplex PCR; TCRdb lists only in-frame clones, some missing. Among under 150,000 clones listed, about 73% were seen once. Sample: PBMCs. The receptors shown here come from a human donor in good health.

This clone was counted between two and nine times. This chain connects TRBV7-2 to TRBJ2-7; 9 positions match TRBD1. The CDR3 has 15 amino acids. Germline V CDR1 and CDR2: SGHTA, FQGNSA. J lost 6 bases, V lost 6 bases, and 12 bases had no gene match. As DNA, the CDR3 is TGTGCCAGCAGTAGGCTCGGGACAGGGCAGAGCGAGCAGTACTTC. Translation gives CASSRLGTGQSEQYF. Using reference TRBV7-2 and TRBJ2-7 for the parts outside the CDR3, the full variable domain is GAGVSQSPSNKVTEKGKDVELRCDPISGHTALYWYRQSLGQGLEFLIYFQGNSAPDKSGLPSDRFSAERTGGSVSTLTIQRTQQEDSAVYLCASSRLGTGQSEQYFGPGTRLTVT.

This chain links TRBV7-2 with TRBJ2-7; D is possibly TRBD1 (5 bases). CDR3 size: 14 residues. CDR1 is SGHTA, CDR2 FQGNSA, per germline. Trimming removed 1 base from V and 6 bases from J, with 13 bases in between. The CDR3 region is CASSLVQGVGEQYF. In DNA form, the CDR3 reads TGTGCCAGCAGCTTAGTCCAAGGGGTAGGCGAGCAGTACTTC.

The V gene is TRBV10-3, the J gene TRBJ2-7; 12 nucleotides agree with TRBD1. The CDR3 runs to 18 residues. In germline, CDR1 is ENHRY, CDR2 SYGVKD. The V segment lost 4 bases and the J segment 2 bases; nucleotides outside the gene matches: 12. CDR3 coding DNA: TGTGCCATCAGTGGAACCGGGACAGGGGGCCAAGGAACCTACGAGCAGTACTTC. Translation: CAISGTGTGGQGTYEQYF.

This clone was seen a handful of times. V gene TRBV19 combines with J gene TRBJ2-2; D is perhaps TRBD2 (6 bases). CDR1 and CDR2 (germline): LNHDA, SQIVND (reference sequence). V lost 7 bases and J 8 bases, leaving 17 bases between the germline ends. This CDR3 spans 14 amino acids. CDR3 sequence (DNA): TGTGCCAGTATTGGGAAAGCGGGTATGGGGGAGCTGTTTTTT. Its translation: CASIGKAGMGELFF. Filled out from reference TRBV19 and TRBJ2-2, the complete variable domain reads DGGITQSPKYLFRKEGQNVTLSCEQNLNHDAMYWYRQDPGQGLRLIYYSQIVNDFQKGDIAEGYSVSREKKESFPLTVTSAQKNPTAFYLCASIGKAGMGELFFGEGSRLTVL.

In this sample, this clone turned up once. This chain uses TRBV28 with TRBJ2-1, with TRBD2 matching 13 bases. The CDR3 consists of 18 residues. Trimming at V came to 6 bases and at J to 4 bases, leaving 12 bases not matched to a gene. Looked up from germline, CDR1 is MDHEN and CDR2 is SYDVKM. The CDR3 sequence: CASSSGLAGVSPYNEQFF. The CDR3 nucleotides are TGTGCCAGCAGCTCCGGACTAGCGGGGGTCTCCCCGTACAATGAGCAGTTCTTC.

The chain carries TRBV19 and TRBJ2-1; D is undetermined. Between the trimmed V and J ends, which lost 1 base and 3 bases, there was a span of 4 bases. Germline assignment: CDR1 LNHDA and CDR2 SQIVND (reference sequence). This CDR3 has 13 amino acids. The CDR3 bases are TGTGCCAGTAGTATAGGTAACTACAATGAGCAGTTCTTC. Amino acid sequence: CASSIGNYNEQFF.

This CDR3 reads CASSAGVQPQHF. The CDR3 DNA is TGTGCCAGCAGCGCAGGGGTTCAGCCCCAGCATTTT. The chain employs TRBV5-8 and TRBJ1-5, with D possibly TRBD1 on 6 matching bases. Germline lookup yields CDR1 SGHTS and CDR2 YDEGEE. The CDR3 spans 12 residues. V shed 4 bases and J shed 6 bases, with 8 bases lying between them. Complete variable domain (other parts from reference TRBV5-8 and TRBJ1-5): EAGVTQSPTHLIKTRGQQATLRCSPISGHTSVYWYQQALGLGLQFLLWYDEGEERNRGNFPPRFSGRQFPNYSSELNVNALELEDSALYLCASSAGVQPQHFGDGTRLSIL.

The gene calls are TRBV5-8 and TRBJ2-1; the D gene is possibly TRBD2 (5 bases). The V end lost 7 bases, the J end lost 5 bases, and 16 bases lay between the germline ends. The length of the CDR3 is 14 residues. Germline V gene sequence: CDR1 SGHTS, CDR2 YDEGEE. The CDR3 nucleotides read TGTGCCAGCGCCCCTAGAGGGAGACACAATGAGCAGTTCTTC. Translating it yields CASAPRGRHNEQFF. The full variable domain, with the rest looked up from reference TRBV5-8 and TRBJ2-1, is EAGVTQSPTHLIKTRGQQATLRCSPISGHTSVYWYQQALGLGLQFLLWYDEGEERNRGNFPPRFSGRQFPNYSSELNVNALELEDSALYLCASAPRGRHNEQFFGPGTRLTVL.

The chain links TRBV27 to TRBJ2-5, with D perhaps matching TRBD1 (5 bases). Germline V CDR1 and CDR2: MNHEY, SMNVEV (reference sequence). V lost 8 bases and J 9 bases, leaving 16 bases between the germline ends. The CDR3 consists of 12 residues. CDR3 nucleotides: TGTGCCAGCTCCGACCGGACATTGGCCCAGTACTTC. It specifies CASSDRTLAQYF.

V usage is TRBV30 and J usage is TRBJ2-2; tentatively, D is TRBD2 (5 bases). This CDR3 spans 12 amino acids. The germline V gene has CDR1 GTSNPN and CDR2 SVGIG (reference sequence). Trimming removed 0 bases at V and 7 bases at J, with 6 bases between. The chain's CDR3 is CAWSVRGGELFF. The CDR3 nucleotides read TGTGCCTGGAGTGTACGGGGCGGGGAGCTGTTTTTT.

The chain employs TRBV6-1 and TRBJ1-4, with D perhaps matching TRBD1 (6 bases). CDR3 length: 12 amino acids. Germline CDR1 and CDR2: MNHNS and SASEGT. V shed 10 bases and J shed 5 bases, with 11 bases lying between them. DNA of the CDR3: TGTGCCACCCGACAGGTGAATGAAAAACTGTTTTTT. This gives the protein CATRQVNEKLFF.

The chain joins TRBV7-2 to TRBJ2-1; no reliable D call. Germline V CDR1 and CDR2: SGHTA, FQGNSA. The V end was cut by 5 bases, the J end by 0 bases, with 5 bases between. CDR3 length equals 13 residues. DNA for the CDR3: TGTGCCAGCAGCACTAACTCCTACAATGAGCAGTTCTTC. It codes for CASSTNSYNEQFF.

The chain couples TRBV14 to TRBJ2-3; 8 positions agree with TRBD2. J was trimmed by 2 bases and V by 2 bases; bases with no gene match: 15. Germline V CDR1 and CDR2: SGHDN, FVKESK. The CDR3 is 19 residues long. The CDR3 spells CASSQRGSFYGRATDTQYF. In DNA, the CDR3 is TGTGCCAGCAGCCAAAGGGGGTCGTTCTACGGGAGGGCCACAGATACGCAGTATTTT.

This clone was counted only a few times. CDR3 sequence reads: CASSVGAGATYEQYF. CDR3 DNA sequence: TGTGCCAGCAGCGTAGGGGCTGGGGCTACCTACGAGCAGTACTTC. The rearrangement links TRBV9 to TRBJ2-5; tentatively, D is TRBD1 (5 bases). TRBJ2-7 explains the end of the DNA better; the J call may be wrong. This CDR3 contains 15 residues. Germline assignment: CDR1 SGDLS and CDR2 YYNGEE.

In this sample, this clone turned up once. The chain links TRBV19 to TRBJ2-5, with 9 bases that match TRBD2. Unmatched junction bases numbered 4, after V lost 6 bases and J lost 2 bases. Germline-derived CDR1 and CDR2 are LNHDA and SQIVND (reference sequence). There are 14 residues in the CDR3. CDR3 region: CASSGLARQETQYF. The CDR3 DNA is TGTGCCAGTAGCGGACTAGCGAGACAAGAGACCCAGTACTTC. Full variable domain (remainder filled in from reference TRBV19 and TRBJ2-5): DGGITQSPKYLFRKEGQNVTLSCEQNLNHDAMYWYRQDPGQGLRLIYYSQIVNDFQKGDIAEGYSVSREKKESFPLTVTSAQKNPTAFYLCASSGLARQETQYFGPGTRLLVL.

This clone was seen a single time. This chain links TRBV28 with TRBJ2-5, with D tentatively TRBD2 (6 bases). The germline V gene encodes CDR1 MDHEN and CDR2 SYDVKM. V was cut by 6 bases and J by 1 base, with 15 bases left in between. The CDR3 spans 15 residues. The CDR3 DNA reads as TGTGCCAGCAGAGACCTTCGGGACTCCCAAGAGACCCAGTACTTC. Protein product: CASRDLRDSQETQYF.

The rearrangement uses TRBV7-6 and TRBJ1-2; D is unresolved. Germline values: CDR1 SGHVS, CDR2 FNYEAQ. V dropped 6 bases and J dropped 4 bases, with 12 bases sitting between them. This CDR3 spans 13 amino acids. The CDR3 here is CASSLRAGYGYTF. The CDR3 DNA follows: TGTGCCAGCAGTCTTAGGGCGGGCTATGGCTACACCTTC. The full variable domain, with the rest looked up from reference TRBV7-6 and TRBJ1-2, is GAGVSQSPRYKVTKRGQDVALRCDPISGHVSLYWYRQALGQGPEFLTYFNYEAQQDKSGLPNDRFSAERPEGSISTLTIQRTEQRDSAMYRCASSLRAGYGYTFGSGTRLTVV.

The chain employs TRBV5-4 and TRBJ1-2; 9 bases agree with TRBD1. CDR1 and CDR2 from the germline V gene are SGHNT and YYREEE (reference sequence). The length of the CDR3 is 15 residues. The ends lost 2 bases at V and 6 bases at J; junction bases unmatched: 8. Here the CDR3 reads CASSLPFGTGNGYTF. In nucleotides, the CDR3 is TGTGCCAGCAGCTTACCCTTCGGGACAGGGAATGGCTACACCTTC.

The genes are TRBV6-5 and TRBJ1-1, with TRBD1 as a possible D gene (6 bases). This CDR3 region has 14 residues. Germline-derived CDR1 and CDR2 are MNHEY and SVGAGI. V lost 5 bases, J lost 1 base, and 11 bases lay in between. CDR3: CASSVPGQNTEAFF. In nucleotides, the CDR3 is TGTGCCAGCAGTGTTCCGGGACAGAACACTGAAGCTTTCTTT.

This sequence joins TRBV5-5 and TRBJ1-5; 10 bases agree with TRBD1. V lost 5 bases and J lost 6; bases outside the gene matches: 5. The CDR3 contains 14 residues. Per germline, CDR1 SGHKS and CDR2 YYEKEE (reference sequence). This CDR3 is CASRRDRGSQPQHF. Written as DNA, the CDR3 is TGTGCCAGCAGGAGGGACAGGGGAAGTCAGCCCCAGCATTTT.